What follows are 10 T cell receptor beta chains derived from one specimen sequenced in a study of T cell responses to AZD1222 COVID-19 vaccine. TCRdb keeps only in-frame clones here, not all; method: immunoSEQ multiplex PCR. This table has 90,000 to 130,000 clones, around 84% appearing once. This specimen consisted of peripheral blood, obtained on day 0 of AZD1222 vaccination. These TCRs come from an adult in good health.

The chain uses TRBV29-1 and TRBJ2-5; 7 bases are shared with TRBD1. Germline CDR1 SQVTM, CDR2 ANQGSEA. This CDR3 spans 12 amino acids. Unmatched junction bases numbered 1, after V lost 4 bases and J lost 2 bases. CDR3 in amino acids: CSVAGQQETQYF. CDR3 DNA: TGCAGCGTTGCGGGACAGCAAGAGACCCAGTACTTC.

V usage is TRBV5-3 and J usage is TRBJ2-7; D is perhaps TRBD1 (6 bases). TRBV5-3 is sorted into the ORF group, with uncertain function. V was shortened by 4 bases and J by 2 bases, with 19 bases between the two germline ends. CDR3 length: 16 amino acids. CDR3 nucleotide sequence: TGTGCCAGAAGCCCGCCCCCAGGGGTCAGGGCCTACGAGCAGTACTTC. Translating gives CARSPPPGVRAYEQYF.

V and J are TRBV10-1 and TRBJ2-3; D gene uncertain. CDR1 and CDR2 (germline): WNHNN, SYGVQD (reference sequence). This CDR3 is 12 amino acids long. V was pared by 6 bases and J by 4 bases, with 8 bases between. CDR3 DNA sequence: TGCGCCAGCAGCTCTAGTTCAGATACGCAGTATTTT. Protein: CASSSSSDTQYF.

The CDR3 DNA sequence: TGTGCCAGCAGCCGACTCGCGTACCGGGTCGGCTATGGCTACACCTTC. It codes for CASSRLAYRVGYGYTF. The J gene is TRBJ1-2, the V gene TRBV5-4; no reliable D call. Trimming removed 4 bases at V and 4 bases at J, with 20 bases between. The CDR3 contains 16 residues. Germline-derived CDR1 and CDR2 are SGHNT and YYREEE (reference sequence).

The rearrangement links TRBV7-2 to TRBJ2-3; 13 bases are a match to TRBD2. CDR3 length: 16 amino acids. The V gene end was trimmed by 5 bases and the J gene end by 2 bases; junction bases not matched to a gene: 4. The V gene's germline CDR1 is SGHTA and CDR2 FQGNSA. The CDR3 region is CASSPGTSGVTDTQYF. CDR3 nucleotide sequence: TGTGCCAGCAGCCCCGGGACTAGCGGGGTCACAGATACGCAGTATTTT.

This chain links TRBV3-1 (or the pseudogene TRBV3-2) with TRBJ1-6; unclear D gene. The CDR3 sequence is 14 residues long. V lost 1 base, J lost 9 bases, and 10 bases lay in between. From germline, CDR1 is LGHDT and CDR2 YNNKEL (reference sequence). CDR3 loop: CASSQGIPSSPLHF. CDR3 in DNA: TGTGCCAGCAGCCAAGGAATCCCTTCTTCACCCCTCCACTTT.

This clone was seen just once. This chain joins TRBV3-1 (or the pseudogene TRBV3-2) and TRBJ2-4; tentatively, D is TRBD1 (6 bases). CDR1 LGHDT and CDR2 YNNKEL come from the germline V gene (reference sequence). Trimming removed 3 bases from V and 6 bases from J, with 15 bases in between. CDR3 length: 15 amino acids. CDR3 residues: CASSHDRDKLNIQYF. The DNA for the CDR3 is TGTGCCAGCAGCCATGACCGGGACAAATTAAACATTCAGTACTTC.

This clone was detected only once. The chain combines TRBV6-2 or TRBV6-3 with TRBJ2-1; D is unclear. Per the germline V gene, CDR1 is MNHEY and CDR2 is SVGEGT. CDR3 length: 13 residues. Trimming took 0 bases from V and 5 from J, leaving 5 bases between them. CDR3 sequence reads: CASSYSKDNEQFF. The DNA of the CDR3 is TGTGCCAGCAGTTACTCGAAAGACAATGAGCAGTTCTTC.

The J gene is TRBJ1-4, the V gene TRBV4-3; tentatively, D is TRBD1 (6 bases). With 4 bases removed from V and 7 bases from J, the gap between germline ends came to 19 bases. The germline CDR1 and CDR2 sequences are LGHNA and YSLEER. The CDR3 runs to 16 residues. The CDR3 region has the DNA TGCGCCAGCAGCCCCAGCGCAGGAGGGGGAGGTGAAAAACTGTTTTTT. It specifies CASSPSAGGGGEKLFF.

The rearrangement uses TRBV11-2 and TRBJ1-3; unclear D gene. V dropped 5 bases and J dropped 5 bases, with 10 bases sitting between them. The germline V gene has CDR1 SGHAT and CDR2 FQNNGV. This CDR3 is built from 13 residues. The CDR3 spells CASSGLTRNTIYF. The CDR3 region has the DNA TGTGCCAGCAGCGGCCTCACCCGAAACACCATATATTTT.